Listed here are 19 T cell receptor beta chains from one sample, sequenced in a study of T cell repertoires in ileal Crohn's disease. Time point meaning: neoterminal ileum biopsy at postoperative endoscopy, about 6 months after surgery. Measured with immunoSEQ multiplex PCR; TCRdb has only the in-frame clones, and not every one. The profile shows more than 8,500 clones, 79% of them singletons. Sequenced material: ileal tissue. Receptors were obtained from an adult with Crohn's disease.

This clone was counted only a few times. The V and J genes are TRBV2 and TRBJ2-1, with TRBD2 matching over 11 bases. V lost 6 bases and J lost 4; bases outside the gene matches: 5. This CDR3 has 15 residues. The germline gives CDR1 SNHLY, CDR2 FYNNEI. In nucleotides, the CDR3 is TGTGCCAGCAGATTAGCGGGAGGGCTTTACAATGAGCAGTTCTTC. Amino acid sequence: CASRLAGGLYNEQFF.

The chain has TRBV7-9 and TRBJ1-4, with a possible D match to TRBD1 (6 bases). V was cut by 1 base and J by 4 bases, with 10 bases left in between. Looked up from germline, CDR1 is SEHNR and CDR2 is FQNEAQ (reference sequence). The CDR3 extends over 15 amino acids. In DNA, the CDR3 is TGTGCCAGCAGCTTAGAGACAGGCAATAATGAAAAACTGTTTTTT. Translation gives CASSLETGNNEKLFF.

The CDR3 loop is CASLPGQSETDTQYF. For the CDR3, the DNA is TGTGCCAGCCTTCCAGGGCAGTCTGAAACAGATACGCAGTATTTT. The rearrangement links TRBV11-2 to TRBJ2-3; perhaps TRBD1 as D (5 bases). Trimming took off 8 bases at V and 3 bases at J, with 18 bases between the two ends. Looked up from germline, CDR1 is SGHAT and CDR2 is FQNNGV. CDR3 length: 15 residues. The full variable domain, rest sourced from reference TRBV11-2 and TRBJ2-3, is EAGVAQSPRYKIIEKRQSVAFWCNPISGHATLYWYQQILGQGPKLLIQFQNNGVVDDSQLPKDRFSAERLKGVDSTLKIQPAKLEDSAVYLCASLPGQSETDTQYFGPGTRLTVL.

The CDR3 coding sequence is TGTGCCTACCGGGACTATTACAATGAGCAGTTCTTC. This gives the protein CAYRDYYNEQFF. J is TRBJ2-1 and V is TRBV30; 7 nucleotides agree with TRBD2. J was trimmed by 4 bases and V by 7 bases; bases with no gene match: 4. The CDR3 loop spans 12 amino acids. CDR1 and CDR2 from the germline V gene are GTSNPN and SVGIG (reference sequence).

The chain uses TRBV30 and TRBJ1-2; D remains unclear. The CDR3 is 12 residues long. Germline V lookup: CDR1 GTSNPN, CDR2 SVGIG (reference sequence). Between the trimmed V and J ends, which lost 0 bases and 6 bases, there was a span of 8 bases. CDR3 in amino acids: CAWSVRGDGYTF. CDR3 DNA: TGTGCCTGGAGTGTACGAGGAGATGGCTACACCTTC.

The rearrangement links TRBV14 to TRBJ2-5; TRBD2 matches 7 bases. Germline CDR1 is SGHDN and CDR2 is FVKESK. The CDR3 loop spans 13 amino acids. V shed 4 bases, J shed 13 bases, and the junction held 12 bases outside the gene matches. The DNA of the CDR3 is TGTGCCAGCAGCCGCGCGGGGGACTTTTTTCGGTACTTC. It translates to CASSRAGDFFRYF.

The chain recombines TRBV25-1 with TRBJ1-4; 7 nucleotides match TRBD1. Losses at the gene ends were 5 bases for V and 8 bases for J; bases not matched to a gene: 11. Germline V gene data show CDR1 as MGHDK and CDR2 as SYGVNS. The CDR3 has 15 amino acids. DNA for the CDR3: TGTGCCAGCAGTAAGCGAGGGCAGGGGGAGGAAAAACTGTTTTTT. Protein product: CASSKRGQGEEKLFF.

This chain uses TRBV29-1 with TRBJ2-3, with a weak D call TRBD2 (5 bases). This CDR3 has 12 amino acids. Trimming took off 5 bases at V and 13 bases at J, with 19 bases between the two ends. Germline assignment: CDR1 SQVTM and CDR2 ANQGSEA. CDR3 in amino acids: CSVFPVRVVEYF. As DNA, the CDR3 is TGCAGCGTTTTTCCTGTGAGGGTGGTGGAGTATTTT.

The chain couples TRBV2 to TRBJ1-2; possibly TRBD1 for D (6 bases). V dropped 8 bases and J dropped 3 bases, with 19 bases sitting between them. The CDR3 is 15 residues long. The germline V gene encodes CDR1 SNHLY and CDR2 FYNNEI. In nucleotides, the CDR3 is TGTGCCAGCTCCGAAGAGTACAGGGTAGACTATGGCTACACCTTC. Amino acids: CASSEEYRVDYGYTF.

The rearrangement joins TRBV15 to TRBJ1-3; TRBD1 agrees at 7 bases. Trimming took 4 bases from V and 0 from J; bases not matched to a gene: 6. The CDR3 has 16 residues. Germline CDR1 LNHNV, CDR2 YYDKDF (reference sequence). CDR3 sequence: CATSKGQEISGNTIYF. As DNA, the CDR3 is TGTGCCACCAGCAAAGGACAGGAGATCTCTGGAAACACCATATATTTT.

The CDR3 here is CASSQDRGTQYF. CDR3 DNA: TGTGCCAGCAGCCAAGACCGGGGGACGCAGTATTTT. The chain couples TRBV14 to TRBJ2-3; D is perhaps TRBD2 (6 bases). Germline V gene sequence: CDR1 SGHDN, CDR2 FVKESK. The V gene lost 0 bases and the J gene lost 9 bases, with 7 bases spanning the gap. The CDR3 consists of 12 residues.

This chain connects TRBV7-2 to TRBJ1-6; 8 bases fit TRBD1. Losses at the gene ends were 4 bases for V and 10 bases for J; bases not matched to a gene: 9. The CDR3 has 15 residues. Germline CDR1 reads SGHTA; CDR2 reads FQGNSA. CDR3 amino acids: CASSWRTGKGSPLHF. In DNA, the CDR3 is TGTGCCAGCAGCTGGCGGACAGGGAAAGGCTCACCCCTCCACTTT.

V usage is TRBV27 and J usage is TRBJ2-7, with D perhaps matching TRBD1 (6 bases). The germline gives CDR1 MNHEY, CDR2 SMNVEV (reference sequence). Trimming stripped 4 bases from V and 0 bases from J, with 10 bases between. The CDR3 loop spans 14 amino acids. CDR3 sequence: CASSSSRGSYEQYF. CDR3 DNA sequence: TGTGCCAGCAGTTCAAGCAGGGGCTCCTACGAGCAGTACTTC.

A note on this clone: Relative to the germline gene, one junction end is altered; a read error may explain this. The chain combines TRBV11-2 with TRBJ1-4; D perhaps matches TRBD1 (6 bases). In germline, CDR1 is SGHAT, CDR2 FQNNGV. This CDR3 is 16 amino acids long. The CDR3 DNA is TGTGCCAGCAGCCCACTACGGGGGGGCCCTAACGAAAAACTGTTTTTT. This gives the protein CASSPLRGGPNEKLFF.

This sequence joins TRBV5-6 and TRBJ2-7; tentative D call: TRBD2 (5 bases). Trimming shortened V by 0 bases and J by 3 bases, and 13 bases separated the two germline ends. The CDR3 covers 15 residues. Germline CDR1 SGHDT, CDR2 YYEEEE. CDR3 amino acids: CASSLAERDLYEQYF. DNA for the CDR3: TGTGCCAGCAGCTTGGCCGAGAGGGATCTCTACGAGCAGTACTTC.

The chain uses TRBV6-1 and TRBJ2-3; 10 positions match TRBD2. CDR1 MNHNS and CDR2 SASEGT come from the germline V gene. V lost 5 bases to trimming and J lost 4 bases; unmatched junction nucleotides: 6. The CDR3 consists of 15 residues. The CDR3 region has the DNA TGTGCCAGCAGTCAAACTAGCGGGGATCCAGATACGCAGTATTTT. Residues: CASSQTSGDPDTQYF.

Judged by abundance, this clone is medium-sized (0.01 to 0.1%). The CDR3 DNA is TGTGCCAGTGGCGGGCGTGCCGGGACTCGTTTTTACAATGAGCAGTTCTTC. Translating it yields CASGGRAGTRFYNEQFF. The chain is built from TRBV19 and TRBJ2-1, with D possibly matching TRBD2 (6 bases). The CDR3 is made up of 17 amino acids. CDR1 and CDR2 from the germline V gene are LNHDA and SQIVND (reference sequence). Trimming took 8 bases from V and 4 from J, leaving 24 bases between them.

The genes are TRBV7-6 and TRBJ2-5; D is ambiguous. The CDR3 is 13 residues long. CDR1 is SGHVS and CDR2 is FNYEAQ in the germline V gene. Trimming stripped 1 base from V and 5 bases from J, with 8 bases between. The CDR3 DNA follows: TGTGCCAGCAGCTTAGTTTTCGGTGAGACCCAGTACTTC. Amino acid sequence: CASSLVFGETQYF. Using reference TRBV7-6 and TRBJ2-5 for the parts outside the CDR3, the full variable domain is GAGVSQSPRYKVTKRGQDVALRCDPISGHVSLYWYRQALGQGPEFLTYFNYEAQQDKSGLPNDRFSAERPEGSISTLTIQRTEQRDSAMYRCASSLVFGETQYFGPGTRLLVL.

V and J are TRBV27 and TRBJ1-5; weak D call: TRBD1 (5 bases). Looked up from germline, CDR1 is MNHEY and CDR2 is SMNVEV (reference sequence). The CDR3 totals 15 residues. V shed 10 bases and J shed 0 bases, with 16 bases lying between them. The CDR3 DNA reads TGTGCCACTAACCCGGACGGACATAGCAATCAGCCCCAGCATTTT. Its protein product is CATNPDGHSNQPQHF.